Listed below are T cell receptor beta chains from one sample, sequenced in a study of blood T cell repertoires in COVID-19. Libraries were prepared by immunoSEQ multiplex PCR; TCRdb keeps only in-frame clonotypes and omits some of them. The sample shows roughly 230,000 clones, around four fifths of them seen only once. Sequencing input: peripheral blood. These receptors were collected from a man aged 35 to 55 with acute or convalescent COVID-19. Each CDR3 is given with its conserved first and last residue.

CASGTGTATEAFF | TRBJ1-1 | TRBV12-5
CASSYQTPGETQYF | TRBJ2-5 | TRBV6-5
CASSSTGTTRGGGYTF | TRBJ1-2 | TRBV7-9
CAAGTGDRVNQPQHF | TRBJ1-5 | TRBV6-6
CASSEFSTGELFF | TRBJ2-2 | TRBV6-4
CASSQGDRGMSYNSPLHF | TRBJ1-6 | TRBV3-1/TRBV3-2
CASSLDRGYGYTF | TRBJ1-2 | TRBV7-2
CASSAAGGARETQYF | TRBJ2-5 | TRBV27
CASSRFPGPGQTYEQYF | TRBJ2-7 | TRBV23-1
CASSRIDRAGQPQHF | TRBJ1-5 | TRBV27
CASSHRGSGRWETQYF | TRBJ2-5 | TRBV5-5
CASSSGLAEVPSTTDTQYF | TRBJ2-3 | TRBV5-4
CASSPNPTVQPQHF | TRBJ1-5 | TRBV19
CASSKGQGWSEAFF | TRBJ1-1 | TRBV19
CASSGLITGSDGYTF | TRBJ1-2 | TRBV9
CASSSGLAVQGEQFF | TRBJ2-1 | TRBV11-3